The rows below give T cell receptor beta chains drawn from one sample of a study of CD8 T cells in ankylosing spondylitis. One entry per CDR3 protein results from TCRdb running MiXCR on the 5' RACE reads. This sample has about 200,000 distinct CDR3 sequences, with roughly 13% found just once. Material for sequencing was blood, either unsorted or a sorted T cell fraction (not recorded which). These receptors all stem from a male donor with ankylosing spondylitis or in good health (not recorded which). Both conserved end residues are part of each CDR3. The order of the fields is V gene, J gene, D gene, clone size, CDR3 protein, CDR3 DNA. The D gene is left open where the match is weak. Part of the rows lack a size; the others show once, few, many or a class for expanded clones.

>TRBV27|TRBJ2-3|NA|many
CASSFWGESTDTQYF
TGTGCCAGCAGTTTTTGGGGGGAAAGCACAGATACGCAGTATTTT
>TRBV7-2|TRBJ2-1|NA|few
CASSPRRPNEQFF
TGTGCCAGCAGCCCTAGGCGGCCCAATGAGCAGTTCTTC
>TRBV6-1|TRBJ2-7|TRBD1|many
CASRDRVTYEQYF
TGTGCCAGCAGGGACAGGGTTACCTACGAGCAGTACTTC
>TRBV4-1|TRBJ2-1|NA|NA
CASSLRQTSYNEQFF
TGCGCCAGCAGTCTCCGACAGACCTCCTACAATGAGCAGTTCTTC
>TRBV10-3|TRBJ2-1|TRBD1|NA
CAALGGTGIEEQFF
TGTGCCGCGCTCGGGGGGACAGGGATCGAGGAGCAGTTCTTC
>TRBV27|TRBJ2-7|NA|many
CASSLGQFYEQYF
TGTGCCAGCAGTTTAGGGCAGTTCTACGAGCAGTACTTC
>TRBV5-1|TRBJ1-3|NA|NA
CASSLGQTRSGNTIYF
TGCGCCAGCAGCTTGGGACAGACTCGCTCTGGAAACACCATATATTTT
>TRBV3-1|TRBJ2-2|NA|NA
CASSHSQTGELFF
TGTGCCAGCAGTCACTCTCAGACCGGGGAGCTGTTTTTT
>TRBV29-1|TRBJ2-1|NA|NA
CSVEGGQGIIAAISYNEQFF
TGCAGCGTTGAGGGGGGCCAGGGGATCATAGCGGCTATCTCCTACAATGAGCAGTTCTTC
>TRBV12-3/TRBV12-4|TRBJ1-2|NA|few
CASSLGGSAGYTF
TGTGCCAGCAGTTTAGGGGGGTCGGCTGGCTACACCTTC
>TRBV24-1|TRBJ2-2|TRBD1|few
CATSAPGTANTGELFF
TGTGCCACCAGTGCCCCCGGGACAGCGAACACCGGGGAGCTGTTTTTT
>TRBV6-2/TRBV6-3|TRBJ2-1|NA|many
CASSYRLAGLNEQFF
TGTGCCAGCAGTTACCGGCTCGCGGGTCTCAATGAGCAGTTCTTC
>TRBV9|TRBJ1-5|NA|many
CASSPYRDNNQPQHF
TGTGCCAGCAGCCCTTACAGGGACAACAATCAGCCCCAGCATTTT
>TRBV7-9|TRBJ2-1|TRBD2|many
CATRTTSGINEQFF
TGTGCCACCCGGACGACTAGCGGAATAAATGAGCAGTTCTTC
>TRBV7-8|TRBJ2-7|TRBD1|few
CASSSRTGDYEQYF
TGTGCCAGCAGCTCGCGGACAGGGGACTACGAGCAGTACTTC
>TRBV12-3/TRBV12-4|TRBJ2-3|NA|NA
CASSLEAAGPSVADTQYF
TGTGCCAGCAGTCTAGAGGCTGCCGGACCGAGTGTTGCAGATACGCAGTATTTT
>TRBV12-5|TRBJ1-2|NA|NA
CASGLADGTSNYGYTF
TGTGCTAGTGGTTTGGCGGACGGAACTAGTAACTATGGCTACACCTTC
>TRBV4-1|TRBJ1-2|NA|NA
CASSPSPRDLYGYTF
TGCGCCAGCAGCCCGTCCCCCCGGGACCTCTATGGCTACACCTTC
>TRBV27|TRBJ2-7|TRBD1|few
CASNFRDRAWEQYF
TGTGCCAGCAATTTCCGGGACAGGGCTTGGGAGCAGTACTTC
>TRBV25-1|TRBJ2-5|NA|many
CASSEGSMETQYF
TGTGCCAGCAGTGAGGGGAGTATGGAGACCCAGTACTTC
>TRBV7-2|TRBJ2-2|NA|many
CASSQLTAGELFF
TGTGCCAGCAGCCAGCTGACGGCCGGGGAGCTGTTTTTT
>TRBV5-6|TRBJ2-1|NA|NA
CASSRTSYEQFF
TGTGCCAGCAGCCGCACGTCTTATGAGCAGTTCTTC
>TRBV12-3/TRBV12-4|TRBJ1-2|TRBD1|NA
CASSFGTGGLGYTF
TGTGCCAGCAGTTTTGGGACAGGGGGACTCGGCTACACCTTC
>TRBV27|TRBJ2-3|NA|NA
CASSLVPQSTDTQYF
TGTGCCAGCAGTTTAGTCCCTCAAAGCACAGATACGCAGTATTTT
>TRBV6-5|TRBJ2-1|NA|few
CASSSPASESSYNEQFF
TGTGCCAGCAGTTCACCCGCTAGCGAGAGCTCCTACAATGAGCAGTTCTTC
>TRBV2|TRBJ2-1|NA|few
CASSDRTSF
TGTGCCAGCAGTGACAGGACCAGCTTC
>TRBV20-1|TRBJ2-5|NA|few
CSAGRGRDQETQYF
TGCAGTGCTGGGCGCGGTAGGGACCAAGAGACCCAGTACTTC